What follows are 23 T cell receptor beta chains derived from one specimen sequenced in a study of T cell responses to AZD1222 COVID-19 vaccine. Measured with immunoSEQ multiplex PCR; TCRdb has only the in-frame clones, and not every one. This sample yields 90,000 to 130,000 clones, of which about 85% are seen a single time; about 3% belongs to the top ten. Sequencing was performed on peripheral blood, taken on day 0 of AZD1222 vaccination. All receptors derive from an adult in good health.

CDR3 loop: CASSIGTGGTDTQYF. CDR3 DNA: TGTGCCAGCAGCATTGGGACAGGTGGCACAGATACGCAGTATTTT. V usage is TRBV28 and J usage is TRBJ2-3, with 8 bases fitting TRBD1. Unmatched junction bases numbered 6, after V lost 6 bases and J lost 1 base. The germline CDR1 and CDR2 sequences are MDHEN and SYDVKM. CDR3 length equals 15 residues.

The chain combines TRBV12-3 or TRBV12-4 with TRBJ1-6; 10 nucleotides agree with TRBD1. Germline trimming cut 7 bases from V and 12 bases from J; bases unmatched to any gene: 6. There are 13 residues in the CDR3. This CDR3 reads CASNLGQGVPLHF. CDR3 DNA: TGTGCCAGCAACCTAGGACAGGGGGTACCCCTCCACTTT.

This chain uses TRBV11-2 with TRBJ2-5, with D perhaps TRBD1 (6 bases). Germline CDR1 and CDR2: SGHAT and FQNNGV. The CDR3 length is 16 residues. V was clipped by 5 bases and J by 5 bases, with 21 bases between them. The CDR3 is CASSPIPKGVGETQYF. CDR3 DNA sequence: TGTGCCAGCAGCCCTATACCCAAGGGGGTCGGGGAGACCCAGTACTTC. The variable domain in full, completed from reference TRBV11-2 and TRBJ2-5, reads EAGVAQSPRYKIIEKRQSVAFWCNPISGHATLYWYQQILGQGPKLLIQFQNNGVVDDSQLPKDRFSAERLKGVDSTLKIQPAKLEDSAVYLCASSPIPKGVGETQYFGPGTRLLVL.

The chain recombines TRBV7-9 with TRBJ1-2, with D possibly being TRBD1 (5 bases). V lost 0 bases to trimming and J lost 4 bases, with 18 bases between them. CDR1 SEHNR and CDR2 FQNEAQ come from the germline V gene (reference sequence). The CDR3 covers 17 residues. The CDR3 is CASSLAMQGSLAYGYTF. In DNA form, the CDR3 reads TGTGCCAGCAGCTTAGCGATGCAGGGCAGCCTAGCCTATGGCTACACCTTC.

This clone was seen more than once but under ten times. The CDR3 bases are TGTGCCAGCAGCGTAGCCCTGGGACTGGTGAACACCGGGGAGCTGTTTTTT. It yields the protein CASSVALGLVNTGELFF. The chain couples TRBV9 to TRBJ2-2, with a tentative D call TRBD2 (6 bases). Germline V gene lookup returns CDR1 SGDLS and CDR2 YYNGEE. V was shortened by 0 bases and J by 1 base, with 13 bases between the two germline ends. The CDR3 runs to 17 residues.

This clone occurred a few times. This same CDR3 is encoded by further DNA sequences in the sample. V is TRBV27 and J is TRBJ2-7; D gene unclear. The CDR3 is 13 amino acids. The germline CDR1 and CDR2 sequences are MNHEY and SMNVEV (reference sequence). Trimming pared 5 bases from V and 5 bases from J, leaving 13 bases between. CDR3 residues: CASSPVLRNEQYF. DNA for the CDR3: TGTGCCAGCAGTCCGGTTCTGCGGAACGAGCAGTACTTC.

V gene TRBV6-4 combines with J gene TRBJ2-3; TRBD2 matches 9 bases. Germline V lookup: CDR1 MRHNA, CDR2 SNTAGT. The CDR3 sequence is 15 residues long. The V gene end was trimmed by 5 bases and the J gene end by 0 bases; junction bases not matched to a gene: 3. The CDR3 is CASSPGTSSTDTQYF. Here the CDR3 DNA reads TGTGCCAGCAGTCCCGGGACTAGCAGCACAGATACGCAGTATTTT.

This chain connects TRBV29-1 to TRBJ2-1; TRBD2 matches at 8 bases. The junction had 6 bases not matched to a gene; V was cut back by 1 base and J by 7 bases. Germline V gives CDR1 SQVTM, CDR2 ANQGSEA. The CDR3 has 14 residues. The CDR3, as DNA: TGCAGCGTTGAAGCATTCGGGAGGGGAAATGAGCAGTTCTTC. Translated, it gives CSVEAFGRGNEQFF.

The sample holds one count of this clone. CDR3 region: CASSDGGGPIRNEQFF. CDR3 in DNA: TGTGCCAGCAGTGACGGGGGGGGCCCTATTAGAAATGAGCAGTTCTTC. The rearrangement uses TRBV6-4 and TRBJ2-1, with a tentative D call TRBD2 (7 bases). In germline, CDR1 is MRHNA, CDR2 SNTAGT. This CDR3 contains 16 residues. V was shortened by 2 bases and J by 7 bases, with 18 bases between the two germline ends.

The chain couples TRBV2 to TRBJ2-7; weak D call: TRBD2 (6 bases). Germline CDR1 is SNHLY and CDR2 is FYNNEI. The CDR3 is 12 residues long. Trimming removed 6 bases at V and 5 bases at J, with 11 bases between. The CDR3 loop is CASRDYSNEQYF. Here the CDR3 DNA reads TGTGCCAGCAGGGACTACTCTAACGAGCAGTACTTC.

This clone has a single count. This chain links TRBV28 with TRBJ1-1, with D uncertain. The length of the CDR3 is 15 residues. V was pared by 6 bases and J by 2 bases, with 16 bases between. Germline V gene lookup returns CDR1 MDHEN and CDR2 SYDVKM. The chain's CDR3 is CASRKGVGSNTEAFF. The DNA for the CDR3 is TGTGCCAGCAGGAAGGGAGTCGGATCTAACACTGAAGCTTTCTTT.

The genes are TRBV11-2 and TRBJ1-1, with D perhaps TRBD1 (5 bases). The CDR3 length is 18 residues. Looked up from germline, CDR1 is SGHAT and CDR2 is FQNNGV. Trimming cost V 0 bases and J 2 bases, with 19 bases left between them. The DNA for the CDR3 is TGTGCCAGCAGCTTAGATCTGTTTGAAGGGGCCCTAAACACTGAAGCTTTCTTT. Translated: CASSLDLFEGALNTEAFF.

The chain uses TRBV18 and TRBJ2-1; TRBD1 aligns across 8 bases. This CDR3 is built from 15 residues. Germline V gives CDR1 KGHSH, CDR2 LQKENI. J lost 6 bases, V lost 4 bases, and 8 bases had no gene match. CDR3 in DNA: TGTGCCAGCTCACGTTCGGGACAGGCCTCCAATGAGCAGTTCTTC. This sequence encodes CASSRSGQASNEQFF.

As regards this clone: This same CDR3 is encoded by further DNA sequences in the sample. V and J are TRBV19 and TRBJ1-5, with 7 bases aligning to TRBD1. The CDR3 has 13 amino acids. V shed 3 bases and J 7 bases; nucleotides not matched to a gene: 3. Germline V lookup: CDR1 LNHDA, CDR2 SQIVND (reference sequence). In nucleotides, the CDR3 is TGTGCCAGTAGTATCGACAGGGACCAGCCCCAGCATTTT. As protein: CASSIDRDQPQHF. The variable domain in full, with the rest retrieved from reference TRBV19 and TRBJ1-5, is DGGITQSPKYLFRKEGQNVTLSCEQNLNHDAMYWYRQDPGQGLRLIYYSQIVNDFQKGDIAEGYSVSREKKESFPLTVTSAQKNPTAFYLCASSIDRDQPQHFGDGTRLSIL.

The rearrangement links TRBV28 to TRBJ2-3; D gene unclear. This CDR3 contains 11 residues. Trimming stripped 5 bases from V and 6 bases from J, with 6 bases between. Per the germline V gene, CDR1 is MDHEN and CDR2 is SYDVKM. CDR3 region: CASSPEDTQYF. The CDR3 DNA is TGTGCCAGCAGTCCGGAGGATACGCAGTATTTT.

The gene calls are TRBV19 and TRBJ2-2; D is ambiguous. Germline lookup yields CDR1 LNHDA and CDR2 SQIVND (reference sequence). With 6 bases removed from V and 5 bases from J, the gap between germline ends came to 13 bases. The CDR3 sequence is 14 residues long. CDR3 sequence: CASSLGEETGELFF. The CDR3 nucleotides are TGTGCCAGTAGCCTAGGAGAGGAGACCGGGGAGCTGTTTTTT.

The genes are TRBV28 and TRBJ2-7; 9 nucleotides agree with TRBD1. V was pared by 9 bases and J by 7 bases, with 16 bases of the junction left unmatched. The CDR3 spans 15 residues. Germline CDR1 and CDR2: MDHEN and SYDVKM. CDR3 in amino acids: CASQTDGTGRREQYF. The CDR3 DNA sequence: TGTGCCAGTCAGACGGATGGGACAGGGAGGCGAGAGCAGTACTTC.

The table lists this clone with a few counts. V gene TRBV28 combines with J gene TRBJ1-2; unclear D gene. CDR1 and CDR2 from the germline V gene are MDHEN and SYDVKM. This CDR3 has 15 residues. Deletions cut 3 bases from V and 7 bases from J, with 18 bases between. The CDR3 DNA is TGTGCCAGCAGTTTGTCGGACGGACGGATGATTGGCTACACCTTC. Its translation: CASSLSDGRMIGYTF.

The V gene is TRBV5-6, the J gene TRBJ1-5; D ambiguous. V lost 4 bases and J 0 bases, leaving 14 bases between the germline ends. The germline V gene has CDR1 SGHDT and CDR2 YYEEEE. This CDR3 region has 16 residues. The DNA for the CDR3 is TGTGCCAGCAGCCCCCGATGGGCAAATAGCAATCAGCCCCAGCATTTT. This encodes CASSPRWANSNQPQHF.

V gene TRBV7-3 combines with J gene TRBJ2-7; 10 nucleotides line up with TRBD1. V lost 5 bases to trimming and J lost 6 bases; unmatched junction nucleotides: 7. The CDR3 has 14 amino acids. CDR1 SGHTA and CDR2 FQGTGA come from the germline V gene. CDR3 residues: CASSPGGTGAEQYF. The CDR3 DNA reads as TGTGCCAGCAGCCCCGGGGGGACAGGGGCCGAGCAGTACTTC.

The chain recombines TRBV19 with TRBJ1-4; no firm D call. This CDR3 region has 14 residues. Germline V lookup: CDR1 LNHDA, CDR2 SQIVND (reference sequence). Trimming shortened V by 8 bases and J by 6 bases, and 16 bases separated the two germline ends. This CDR3 reads CASVRRGIDEKLFF. As DNA, the CDR3 is TGTGCCAGTGTCCGCCGAGGGATTGATGAAAAACTGTTTTTT.

The chain is built from TRBV28 and TRBJ2-7, with TRBD1 matching over 9 bases. V shed 3 bases and J 1 base; nucleotides not matched to a gene: 4. Per germline, CDR1 MDHEN and CDR2 SYDVKM. The CDR3 has 15 residues. The CDR3 nucleotides are TGTGCCAGCAGTTTTACAGGGGGCGCGTCCTACGAGCAGTACTTC. Its translation: CASSFTGGASYEQYF.

A few counts support this clone. The chain has TRBV27 and TRBJ1-5; D gene unclear. Trimming stripped 5 bases from V and 4 bases from J, with 12 bases between. Per germline, CDR1 MNHEY and CDR2 SMNVEV (reference sequence). The CDR3 contains 14 residues. This CDR3 reads CASSRSRLNQPQHF. The CDR3 bases are TGTGCCAGCAGTCGGTCCCGGTTAAATCAGCCCCAGCATTTT.